The sequence of this T cell receptor (beta chain) was determined in a study of OX40 agonist ivuxolimab in advanced cancers. Study-level information: The drug used for patients, ivuxolimab, was an agonistic anti-OX40 (CD134) antibody. Patients were infused with ivuxolimab every 2 weeks at 0.01 to 10 mg/kg.

TCRdb's copy holds only in-frame clones and misses some; the assay was immunoSEQ multiplex PCR. The table shows about 130,000 clones, with 85% to 95% occurring only once. Regarding this clone: Its antigen is as yet unknown.

Whole-study results and caveats: Relative to CD4+ cells, CD8+ T cells on average had more expanded clones.

Germline CDR1 is SGHDN and CDR2 is FVKESK. The CDR3 extends over 19 amino acids. V gave up 5 bases and J gave up 0 bases, with 24 bases separating them. The genes are TRBV14 and TRBJ2-3, with D possibly TRBD2 on 5 matching bases. Sample: CD4+ or CD8+ T cells sorted from blood, taken in a trial of the OX40 agonist ivuxolimab. The source of this sequence is an adult with an advanced solid tumor such as melanoma, head and neck, liver or kidney cancer. The DNA for the CDR3 is TGTGCCAGCAGCGAAGCGGCGGCGGGCCTCCGGTCTAGCACAGATACGCAGTATTTT. It translates to CASSEAAAGLRSSTDTQYF.